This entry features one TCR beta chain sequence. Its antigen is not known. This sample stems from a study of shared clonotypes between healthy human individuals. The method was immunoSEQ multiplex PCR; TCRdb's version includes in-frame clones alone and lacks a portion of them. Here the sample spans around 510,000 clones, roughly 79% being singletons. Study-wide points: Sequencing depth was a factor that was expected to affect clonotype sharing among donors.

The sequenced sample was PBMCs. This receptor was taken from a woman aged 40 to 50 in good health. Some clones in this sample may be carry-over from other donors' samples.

CDR3 bases: TGTGCCAGCAGCCGAGAACAGGGGGCCCAAAACTATGGCTACACCTTC. This codes for CASSREQGAQNYGYTF. This rearrangement joins TRBV11-2 to TRBJ1-2; 9 positions agree with TRBD1. The CDR3 has 16 amino acids. The V gene's germline CDR1 is SGHAT and CDR2 FQNNGV. With V trimmed by 5 bases and J by 2 bases, 9 bases remained unmatched. Drawing the rest from reference TRBV11-2 and TRBJ1-2, the complete variable domain is EAGVAQSPRYKIIEKRQSVAFWCNPISGHATLYWYQQILGQGPKLLIQFQNNGVVDDSQLPKDRFSAERLKGVDSTLKIQPAKLEDSAVYLCASSREQGAQNYGYTFGSGTRLTVV.